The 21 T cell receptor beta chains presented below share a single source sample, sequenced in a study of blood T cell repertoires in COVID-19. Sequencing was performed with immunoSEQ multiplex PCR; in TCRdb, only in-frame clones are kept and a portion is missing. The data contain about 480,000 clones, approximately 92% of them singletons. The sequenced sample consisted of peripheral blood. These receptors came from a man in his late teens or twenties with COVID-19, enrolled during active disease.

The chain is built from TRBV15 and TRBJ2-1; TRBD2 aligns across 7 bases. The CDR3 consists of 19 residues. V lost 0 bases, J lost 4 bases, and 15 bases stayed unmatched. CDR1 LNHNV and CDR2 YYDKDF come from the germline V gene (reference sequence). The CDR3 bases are TGTGCCACCAGCAGAGATAACGTTTGGGGGGGGAGGAAATACAATGAGCAGTTCTTC. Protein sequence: CATSRDNVWGGRKYNEQFF.

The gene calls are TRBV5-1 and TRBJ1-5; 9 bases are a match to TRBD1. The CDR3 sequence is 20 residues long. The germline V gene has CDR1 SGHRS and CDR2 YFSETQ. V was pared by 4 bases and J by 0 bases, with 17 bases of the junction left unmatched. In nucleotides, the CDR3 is TGCGCCAGCAGCAGGCCGGGACAGGGCCCCTTTCAGAATAGCAATCAGCCCCAGCATTTT. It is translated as CASSRPGQGPFQNSNQPQHF.

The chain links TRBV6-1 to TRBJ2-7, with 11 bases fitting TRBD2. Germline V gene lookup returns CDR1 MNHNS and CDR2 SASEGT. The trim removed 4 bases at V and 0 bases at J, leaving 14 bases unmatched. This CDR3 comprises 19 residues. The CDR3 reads CASSGKKPSSGGASYEQYF. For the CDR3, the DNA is TGTGCCAGCAGTGGTAAAAAACCGAGTAGCGGGGGGGCCTCCTACGAGCAGTACTTC.

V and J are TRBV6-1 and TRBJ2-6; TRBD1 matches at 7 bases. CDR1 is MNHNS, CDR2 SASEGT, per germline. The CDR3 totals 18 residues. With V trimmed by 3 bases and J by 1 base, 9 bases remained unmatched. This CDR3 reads CASSESIQGLSGANVLTF. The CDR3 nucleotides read TGTGCCAGCAGTGAGAGTATACAGGGGTTGTCTGGGGCCAACGTCCTGACTTTC.

The CDR3 protein is CASRNRGGAANEQFF. CDR3 bases: TGTGCCAGCAGAAACCGCGGGGGGGCGGCGAATGAGCAGTTCTTC. The rearrangement joins TRBV6-5 to TRBJ2-1, with TRBD2 matching 9 bases. Germline V lookup: CDR1 MNHEY, CDR2 SVGAGI. The CDR3 extends over 15 amino acids. V dropped 6 bases and J dropped 7; count of bases not matched to a gene: 10.

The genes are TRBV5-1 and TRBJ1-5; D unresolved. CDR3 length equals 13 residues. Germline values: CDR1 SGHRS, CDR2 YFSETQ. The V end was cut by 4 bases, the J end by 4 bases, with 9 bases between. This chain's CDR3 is CASSPEGNQPQHF. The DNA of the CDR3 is TGCGCCAGCAGCCCCGAGGGTAATCAGCCCCAGCATTTT.

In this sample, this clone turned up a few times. CDR3 residues: CASSFGTNLYNEQFF. The CDR3 DNA sequence: TGTGCCAGCAGCTTTGGGACTAACCTCTACAATGAGCAGTTCTTC. V is TRBV7-6 and J is TRBJ2-1, with 7 nucleotides matching TRBD2. The CDR3 has 15 amino acids. CDR1 and CDR2 from the germline V gene are SGHVS and FNYEAQ. J was trimmed by 3 bases and V by 3 bases; bases with no gene match: 5.

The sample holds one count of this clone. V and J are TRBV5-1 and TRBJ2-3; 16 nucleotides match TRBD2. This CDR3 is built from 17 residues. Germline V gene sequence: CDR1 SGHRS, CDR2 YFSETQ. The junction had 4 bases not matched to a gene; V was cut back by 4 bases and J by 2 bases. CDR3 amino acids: CASSPGLAGGTTDTQYF. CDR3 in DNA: TGCGCCAGCAGCCCGGGACTAGCGGGGGGGACCACAGATACGCAGTATTTT.

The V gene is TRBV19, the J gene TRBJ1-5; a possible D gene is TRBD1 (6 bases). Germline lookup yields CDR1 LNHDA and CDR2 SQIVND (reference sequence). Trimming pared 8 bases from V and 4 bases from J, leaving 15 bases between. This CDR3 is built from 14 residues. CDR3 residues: CASVGRGGNQPQHF. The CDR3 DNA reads TGTGCCAGTGTGGGAAGGGGGGGGAATCAGCCCCAGCATTTT.

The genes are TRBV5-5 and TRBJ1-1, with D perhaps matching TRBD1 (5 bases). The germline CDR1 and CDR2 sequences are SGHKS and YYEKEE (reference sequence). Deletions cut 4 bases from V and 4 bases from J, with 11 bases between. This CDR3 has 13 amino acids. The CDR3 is CASSISGGTEAFF. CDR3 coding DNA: TGTGCCAGCAGCATCAGCGGGGGCACTGAAGCTTTCTTT. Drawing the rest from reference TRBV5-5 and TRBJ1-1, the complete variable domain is DAGVTQSPTHLIKTRGQQVTLRCSPISGHKSVSWYQQVLGQGPQFIFQYYEKEERGRGNFPDRFSARQFPNYSSELNVNALLLGDSALYLCASSISGGTEAFFGQGTRLTVV.

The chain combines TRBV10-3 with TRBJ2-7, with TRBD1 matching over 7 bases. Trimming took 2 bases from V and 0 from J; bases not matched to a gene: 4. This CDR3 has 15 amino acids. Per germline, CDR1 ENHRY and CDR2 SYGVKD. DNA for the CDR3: TGTGCCATCAGTGAGCCGGGACAGAGCTCCTACGAGCAGTACTTC. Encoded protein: CAISEPGQSSYEQYF.

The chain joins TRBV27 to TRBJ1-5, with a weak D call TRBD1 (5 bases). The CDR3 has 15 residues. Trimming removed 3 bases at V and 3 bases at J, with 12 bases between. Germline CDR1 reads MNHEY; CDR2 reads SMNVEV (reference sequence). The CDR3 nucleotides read TGTGCCAGCAGTTTGCTGGGGCCGGCCAATCAGCCCCAGCATTTT. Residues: CASSLLGPANQPQHF.

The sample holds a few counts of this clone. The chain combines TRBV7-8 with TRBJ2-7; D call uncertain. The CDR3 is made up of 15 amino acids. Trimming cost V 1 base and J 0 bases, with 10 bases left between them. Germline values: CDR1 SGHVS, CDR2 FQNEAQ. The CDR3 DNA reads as TGTGCCAGCAGCTTAGTTACAGCCAGCTCCTACGAGCAGTACTTC. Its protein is CASSLVTASSYEQYF. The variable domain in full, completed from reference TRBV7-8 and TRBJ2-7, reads GAGVSQSPRYKVAKRGQDVALRCDPISGHVSLFWYQQALGQGPEFLTYFQNEAQLDKSGLPSDRFFAERPEGSVSTLKIQRTQQEDSAVYLCASSLVTASSYEQYFGPGTRLTVT.

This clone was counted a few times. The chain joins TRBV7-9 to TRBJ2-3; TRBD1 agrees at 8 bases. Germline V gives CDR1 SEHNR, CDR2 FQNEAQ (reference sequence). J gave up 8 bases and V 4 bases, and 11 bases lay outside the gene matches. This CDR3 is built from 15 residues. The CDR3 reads CASSYADRVGGTQYF. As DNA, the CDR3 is TGTGCCAGCAGCTACGCGGACAGGGTGGGTGGTACGCAGTATTTT.

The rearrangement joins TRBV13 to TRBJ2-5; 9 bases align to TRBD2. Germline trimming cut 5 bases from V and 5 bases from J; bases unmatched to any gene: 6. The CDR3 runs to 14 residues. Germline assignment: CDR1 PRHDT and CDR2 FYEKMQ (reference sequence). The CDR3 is CASSPGTSLETQYF. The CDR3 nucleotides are TGTGCCAGCAGCCCCGGGACTAGCTTGGAGACCCAGTACTTC.

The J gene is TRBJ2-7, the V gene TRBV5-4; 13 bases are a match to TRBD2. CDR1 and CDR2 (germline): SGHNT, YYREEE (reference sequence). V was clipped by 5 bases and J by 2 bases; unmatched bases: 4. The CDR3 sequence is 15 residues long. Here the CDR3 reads CASSTGTSGAYEQYF. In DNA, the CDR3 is TGTGCCAGCAGTACCGGGACTAGCGGGGCCTACGAGCAGTACTTC.

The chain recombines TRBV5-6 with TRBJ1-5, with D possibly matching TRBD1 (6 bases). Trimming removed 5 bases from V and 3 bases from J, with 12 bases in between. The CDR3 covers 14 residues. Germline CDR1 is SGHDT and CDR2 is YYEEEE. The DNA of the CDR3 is TGTGCCAGCAGTCGTGGACAGTCCAATCAGCCCCAGCATTTT. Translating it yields CASSRGQSNQPQHF.

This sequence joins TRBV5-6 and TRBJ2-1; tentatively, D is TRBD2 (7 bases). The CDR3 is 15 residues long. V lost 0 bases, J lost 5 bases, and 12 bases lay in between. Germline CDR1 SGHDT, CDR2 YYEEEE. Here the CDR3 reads CASSLGGLADNEQFF. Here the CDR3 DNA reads TGTGCCAGCAGCTTGGGGGGGCTAGCGGACAATGAGCAGTTCTTC.

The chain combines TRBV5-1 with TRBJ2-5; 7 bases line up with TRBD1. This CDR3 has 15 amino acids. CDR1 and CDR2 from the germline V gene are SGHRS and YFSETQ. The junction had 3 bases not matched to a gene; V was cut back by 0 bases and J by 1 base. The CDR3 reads CASSLVTGIQETQYF. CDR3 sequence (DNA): TGCGCCAGCAGCTTGGTGACAGGGATCCAAGAGACCCAGTACTTC. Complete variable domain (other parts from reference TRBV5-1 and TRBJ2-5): KAGVTQTPRYLIKTRGQQVTLSCSPISGHRSVSWYQQTPGQGLQFLFEYFSETQRNKGNFPGRFSGRQFSNSRSEMNVSTLELGDSALYLCASSLVTGIQETQYFGPGTRLLVL.

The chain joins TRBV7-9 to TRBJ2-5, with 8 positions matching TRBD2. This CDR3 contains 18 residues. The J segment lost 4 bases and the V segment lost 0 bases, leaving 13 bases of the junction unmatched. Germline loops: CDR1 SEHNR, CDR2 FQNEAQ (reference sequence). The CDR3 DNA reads TGTGCCAGCAGCTTAGCTTCGGCGGGAGGCGTTAGGAGAGAGACCCAGTACTTC. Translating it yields CASSLASAGGVRRETQYF. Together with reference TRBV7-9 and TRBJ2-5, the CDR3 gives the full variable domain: DTGVSQNPRHKITKRGQNVTFRCDPISEHNRLYWYRQTLGQGPEFLTYFQNEAQLEKSRLLSDRFSAERPKGSFSTLEIQRTEQGDSAMYLCASSLASAGGVRRETQYFGPGTRLLVL.

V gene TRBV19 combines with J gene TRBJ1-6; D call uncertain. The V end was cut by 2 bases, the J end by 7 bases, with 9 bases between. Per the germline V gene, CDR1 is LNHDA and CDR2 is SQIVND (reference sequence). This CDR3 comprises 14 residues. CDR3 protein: CASSIYGRNSPLHF. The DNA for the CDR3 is TGTGCCAGTAGTATATACGGCAGGAATTCACCCCTCCACTTT.